The 7 T cell receptor beta chains below all came from one sample that was sequenced in a study of blood T cell repertoires in COVID-19. Assay: immunoSEQ multiplex PCR; the TCRdb copy retains only in-frame clones and omits some. The sample lists just over 60,000 clones, about three quarters occurring once. Material: peripheral blood. The receptors come from a man aged 25 to 45 with COVID-19, enrolled during active disease.

This clone was seen a few times. V is TRBV3-1 (or the pseudogene TRBV3-2) and J is TRBJ2-3, with a weak D call TRBD1 (5 bases). The CDR3 consists of 15 residues. The germline gives CDR1 LGHDT, CDR2 YNNKEL (reference sequence). The V and J ends lost 1 base and 9 bases respectively, with 17 bases between them. The CDR3 is CASSQVDREHPTQYF. CDR3 DNA: TGTGCCAGCAGCCAAGTCGACAGAGAGCACCCCACGCAGTATTTT.

The chain has TRBV3-1 (or the pseudogene TRBV3-2) and TRBJ2-7, with 13 bases fitting TRBD2. The V segment lost 1 base and the J segment 7 bases; nucleotides outside the gene matches: 7. In germline, CDR1 is LGHDT, CDR2 YNNKEL (reference sequence). The CDR3 is made up of 16 amino acids. CDR3 amino acids: CASSQALTSGGREQYF. The CDR3 DNA reads TGTGCCAGCAGCCAAGCGTTGACTAGCGGGGGGCGAGAGCAGTACTTC.

The chain joins TRBV6-5 to TRBJ2-2; 7 bases agree with TRBD2. CDR1 and CDR2 from the germline V gene are MNHEY and SVGAGI. Unmatched junction bases numbered 6, after V lost 11 bases and J lost 3 bases. The CDR3 extends over 13 amino acids. CDR3 sequence: CAGGDPYTGELFF. As DNA, the CDR3 is TGTGCCGGGGGGGACCCGTACACCGGGGAGCTGTTTTTT.

CDR3 in amino acids: CASSSSQGEVYEKLFF. The CDR3 DNA reads TGTGCCAGCAGCTCCTCCCAGGGGGAAGTGTACGAAAAACTGTTTTTT. The V call is TRBV7-9, the J call TRBJ1-4; 7 bases are shared with TRBD1. CDR3 length: 16 amino acids. The germline CDR1 and CDR2 sequences are SEHNR and FQNEAQ (reference sequence). Unmatched junction bases numbered 13, after V lost 4 bases and J lost 8 bases.

The chain couples TRBV4-2 to TRBJ2-1, with 12 bases identical to TRBD2. V was clipped by 1 base and J by 9 bases; unmatched bases: 13. The CDR3 is 18 residues long. CDR1 and CDR2 (germline): LGHNA, YNFKEQ. The CDR3 region has the DNA TGTGCCAGCAGCCAAGGTGCTAGCGGGGGGGCAGGGGGCGGTGAGCAGTTCTTC. This translates into CASSQGASGGAGGGEQFF.

The gene calls are TRBV19 and TRBJ2-1; maybe TRBD2 (7 bases). The CDR3 sequence is 15 residues long. Germline V gene sequence: CDR1 LNHDA, CDR2 SQIVND (reference sequence). Trimming took 7 bases from V and 5 from J, leaving 18 bases between them. The CDR3 region has the DNA TGTGCCAGTAACCCCGGGGGGCAATTAAACAATGAGCAGTTCTTC. As protein: CASNPGGQLNNEQFF.

V usage is TRBV28 and J usage is TRBJ1-4; D is uncertain. CDR3 length: 13 residues. The V gene's germline CDR1 is MDHEN and CDR2 SYDVKM. V was trimmed by 7 bases and J by 1 base, leaving 7 bases between them. The CDR3 DNA reads TGTGCCAGCATGGGAGAAACTAATGAAAAACTGTTTTTT. Its protein product is CASMGETNEKLFF.